The rows below give T cell receptor beta chains drawn from one sample of a study of post-analysis software for immune sequencing data. Using its own MiXCR run on the PCR reads, TCRdb lists one record per CDR3 protein. The data hold about 430,000 distinct CDR3 sequences, with roughly 38% observed a single time. What was sequenced was blood. The receptors shown here come from a girl aged 2 to 10 with multiple sclerosis. Each CDR3 is given with its conserved first and last residue. Fields, in order: V gene, clone size, D gene, J gene, CDR3 protein, CDR3 DNA. A D gene is named only where the DNA matches it firmly. A clone size is listed for some rows: how often the clone was seen (once, few, many), or a class if it is expanded.

>TRBV3-1|.|.|TRBJ1-1
CASSQVRANTEAFF
TGTGCCAGCAGCCAAGTCCGAGCGAACACTGAAGCTTTCTTT
>TRBV7-2|.|TRBD2|TRBJ2-3
CASSPWTSGRVHTQYF
TGTGCCAGCAGCCCGTGGACTAGCGGGAGAGTTCATACGCAGTATTTT
>TRBV7-9|.|.|TRBJ2-2
CASSSRTPDTGELFF
TGTGCCAGCAGTTCCCGGACCCCTGACACCGGGGAGCTGTTTTTT
>TRBV28|few|.|TRBJ2-1
CASTSPGPVDNEQFF
TGTGCCAGCACCAGCCCAGGCCCTGTGGACAATGAGCAGTTCTTC
>TRBV29-1|few|.|TRBJ2-7
CSVGSSSYEQYF
TGCAGCGTTGGTTCTAGCTCCTACGAGCAGTACTTC
>TRBV19|.|.|TRBJ2-7
CASSKRLADLSYEQYF
TGTGCCAGTAGTAAACGACTGGCGGATCTCTCCTACGAGCAGTACTTC
>TRBV7-2|once|TRBD2|TRBJ2-1
CASSLVAGAPAEQFF
TGTGCCAGCAGCTTAGTAGCGGGGGCCCCTGCGGAGCAGTTCTTC
>TRBV12-3/TRBV12-4|.|.|TRBJ2-1
CASSYENEQFF
TGTGCCAGCAGTTATGAGAATGAGCAGTTCTTC
>TRBV5-5|.|.|TRBJ1-1
CASSLEDSLNTEAFF
TGTGCCAGCAGCTTGGAGGACAGTTTGAACACTGAAGCTTTCTTT
>TRBV20-1|few|.|TRBJ1-5
CSARDRTGNQPQHF
TGCAGTGCTAGAGATCGCACAGGGAATCAGCCCCAGCATTTT
>TRBV28|.|TRBD1|TRBJ2-7
CASNVGQGSFNEQYF
TGTGCCAGCAACGTAGGACAGGGAAGTTTTAACGAGCAGTACTTC
>TRBV5-1|few|TRBD1|TRBJ1-2
CASSLQGANYGYTF
TGCGCCAGCAGCTTACAGGGGGCGAACTATGGCTACACCTTC
>TRBV28|few|.|TRBJ2-3
CASRPLTESTDTQYF
TGTGCCAGCAGACCGTTGACAGAGAGCACAGATACGCAGTATTTT
>TRBV12-3/TRBV12-4|.|.|TRBJ2-7
CASRGATGSPYEQYF
TGTGCCAGCAGGGGGGCAACAGGGAGTCCCTACGAGCAGTACTTC